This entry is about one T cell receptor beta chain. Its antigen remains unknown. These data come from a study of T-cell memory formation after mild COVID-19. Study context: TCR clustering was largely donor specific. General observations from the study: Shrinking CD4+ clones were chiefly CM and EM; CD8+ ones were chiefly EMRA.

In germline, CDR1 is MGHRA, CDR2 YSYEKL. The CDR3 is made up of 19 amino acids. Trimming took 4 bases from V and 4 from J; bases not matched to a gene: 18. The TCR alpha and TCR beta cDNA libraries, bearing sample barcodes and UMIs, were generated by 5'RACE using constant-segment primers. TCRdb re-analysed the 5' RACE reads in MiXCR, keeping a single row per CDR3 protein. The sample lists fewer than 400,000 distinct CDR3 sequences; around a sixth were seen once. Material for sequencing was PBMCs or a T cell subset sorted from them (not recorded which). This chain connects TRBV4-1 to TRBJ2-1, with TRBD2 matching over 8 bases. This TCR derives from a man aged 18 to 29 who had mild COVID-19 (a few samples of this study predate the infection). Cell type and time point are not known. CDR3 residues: CASSLGRGRQEFSYNEQFF. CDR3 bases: TGCGCCAGCAGCCTCGGGAGGGGCAGGCAGGAGTTTAGTTACAATGAGCAGTTCTTC.